The next 9 T cell receptor beta chains were all read from a single sample in a study of CD4 and CD8 cells across lung adenocarcinoma regions. TCRdb reprocessed the PCR reads with MiXCR, giving one entry per CDR3 protein. The sample comprises approximately 8,800 distinct CDR3 sequences, less than 70% of which are singletons, and approximately 19% rests with the top ten. Specimen: CD8+ T cells from the center of a lung tumor. Receptors originate from a female donor with lung adenocarcinoma. The CD4 and CD8 labels of this study may be unreliable.

To note about this clonotype: One end of the junction is discordant with germline, which a read error may explain. J is TRBJ2-3 and V is TRBV7-2; TRBD1 might be the D (5 bases). CDR3 length: 15 residues. The V gene's germline CDR1 is SGHTA and CDR2 FQGNSA. The CDR3 here is CAIGFETVTTGKQFF. The CDR3 coding sequence is TGTGCCATCGGCTTCGAGACAGTGACCACAGGTAAGCAGTTTTTT.

This clonotype was seen only a few times. This chain joins TRBV10-3 and TRBJ1-2; 7 bases fit TRBD1. The junction had 3 bases not matched to a gene; V was cut back by 10 bases and J by 4 bases. The CDR3 extends over 11 amino acids. Germline assignment: CDR1 ENHRY and CDR2 SYGVKD. The CDR3 sequence: CATRDSYGYTF. The CDR3 DNA reads as TGTGCCACCCGGGACAGCTATGGCTACACCTTC.

By sample fraction, this clonotype is medium-sized. V is TRBV7-3 and J is TRBJ1-3; no clear D. The CDR3 spans 15 residues. CDR1 is SGHTA and CDR2 is FQGTGA in the germline V gene. Trimming stripped 1 base from V and 3 bases from J, with 10 bases between. The CDR3 DNA reads TGTGCCAGCAGCTTAAGTGGAGGCTTTGGAAACACCATATATTTT. This codes for CASSLSGGFGNTIYF.

In regard to this clonotype: The junction shows a germline mismatch at one end, possibly a read error. The chain has TRBV11-2 and TRBJ2-6; TRBD2 aligns across 8 bases. The germline gives CDR1 SGHAT, CDR2 FQNNGV. The CDR3 length is 15 residues. The CDR3 sequence: CARGSGGGPKNTQYF. CDR3 nucleotides: TGTGCCCGCGGCTCGGGGGGGGGGCCCAAAAATACGCAGTATTTC.

This clonotype has only a few counts. At one end, the junction sequence differs from germline, possibly due to a read error. This rearrangement joins TRBV12-3 or TRBV12-4 to TRBJ2-5; 7 nucleotides line up with TRBD2. This CDR3 has 14 amino acids. This CDR3 reads CAGSGGGDRETQYF. The CDR3 bases are TGTGCGGGCAGTGGGGGGGGTGACCGAGAGACGCAGTATTTC.

V is TRBV12-3 or TRBV12-4 and J is TRBJ2-5, with unresolved D. This CDR3 region has 14 residues. Trimming pared 4 bases from V and 1 base from J, leaving 10 bases between. CDR3 nucleotides: TGTGCCAGCAGTTCGAGTCTGGGCCAAGAGACCCAGTACTTC. It specifies CASSSSLGQETQYF.

The rearrangement uses TRBV14 and TRBJ2-2, with D uncertain. The ends were cut back, 4 bases at V and 4 bases at J, with 7 bases in the middle. The CDR3 consists of 13 residues. CDR1 and CDR2 from the germline V gene are SGHDN and FVKESK. This chain's CDR3 is CASSPVTTGELFF. As DNA, the CDR3 is TGTGCCAGCAGCCCTGTCACCACCGGGGAGCTGTTTTTT.

The rearrangement links TRBV6-1 to TRBJ2-1, with a tentative D call TRBD1 (6 bases). The J call is doubtful: the DNA matches TRBJ2-2 better. The CDR3 spans 15 residues. In germline, CDR1 is MNHNS, CDR2 SASEGT. The chain's CDR3 is CASSEAGAKAGELFF. The CDR3 region has the DNA TGTGCCAGCAGTGAAGCGGGGGCCAAGGCAGGGGAGCTGTTTTTT.

In this sample, this clonotype turned up many times. J is TRBJ1-3 and V is TRBV6-1; D gene unclear. V was pared by 6 bases and J by 4 bases, with 19 bases between. The CDR3 is 16 amino acids. Germline lookup yields CDR1 MNHNS and CDR2 SASEGT. This CDR3 is CASSNGGRKFGNTIYF. CDR3 nucleotide sequence: TGTGCCAGCAGCAACGGAGGCCGCAAGTTCGGAAACACCATATATTTT.